This T cell receptor beta chain was documented in a study of cytomegalovirus exposure and HLA in healthy donors. Points from the study as a whole: In the roughly 120 validation repertoires, a later analysis found that first-cohort TCR clusters tended to co-occur. Cytomegalovirus status, reportedly, was diagnosed with high specificity and sensitivity by the classifier. Whilst most TCR sequences proved rare, a subset of public TCRs occurred across many donors.

TCRdb's table, derived via immunoSEQ multiplex PCR, lists solely in-frame clones and lacks some. The data show hundreds of thousands of clones, with about 90% seen just once and approximately 3.1% held by the top ten. The donors were members of the validation cohort comprising about 130 subjects, separate from the approximately 670-subject first cohort. The germline V and J ends were trimmed by 6 bases and 0 bases, with 9 bases remaining between them. Germline CDR1 SQVTM, CDR2 ANQGSEA. This CDR3 region has 13 residues. Remarks on this clone: No antigen is known for it.

The chain couples TRBV29-1 to TRBJ1-3; D remains unclear. Sequenced sample: PBMCs. The receptor was isolated from a woman aged 25 to 39 in good health and CMV-seronegative. CDR3 amino acids: CSVAEGSGNTIYF. The CDR3 nucleotides are TGCAGCGTCGCCGAAGGCTCTGGAAACACCATATATTTT. Drawing the rest from reference TRBV29-1 and TRBJ1-3, the complete variable domain is SAVISQKPSRDICQRGTSLTIQCQVDSQVTMMFWYRQQPGQSLTLIATANQGSEATYESGFVIDKFPISRPNLTFSTLTVSNMSPEDSSIYLCSVAEGSGNTIYFGEGSWLTVV.